Below are 2 T cell receptor beta chains sequenced from a single sample in a study of yellow fever vaccine responses in identical twins. Via MiXCR, TCRdb re-called the RT-PCR reads, giving one row per CDR3 protein. This table has some 2,200 distinct CDR3 sequences, less than 85% appearing once. The sequences come from T cells from blood (PBMCs), unsorted or a sorted subset (not recorded which), collected before or after yellow fever vaccination (not recorded which). Receptor source: a woman between 18 and 30 years old who received the yellow fever vaccine.

The table lists this clonotype with a few counts. The chain employs TRBV7-3 and TRBJ2-1; 7 bases match TRBD2. The V gene's germline CDR1 is SGHTA and CDR2 FQGTGA. V lost 5 bases to trimming and J lost 1 base; unmatched junction nucleotides: 8. The CDR3 is 16 amino acids. The CDR3 DNA sequence: TGTGCCAGCAGCCCAACGGGCGGGGGTTCCTACAATGAGCAGTTCTTC. Translated: CASSPTGGGSYNEQFF. The full variable domain, rest sourced from reference TRBV7-3 and TRBJ2-1, is GAGVSQTPSNKVTEKGKYVELRCDPISGHTALYWYRQSLGQGPEFLIYFQGTGAADDSGLPNDRFFAVRPEGSVSTLKIQRTERGDSAVYLCASSPTGGGSYNEQFFGPGTRLTVL.

In this sample, this clonotype turned up a few times. The chain carries TRBV11-2 and TRBJ1-2; 8 bases match TRBD1. CDR3 length: 14 residues. Per the germline V gene, CDR1 is SGHAT and CDR2 is FQNNGV. J lost 7 bases, V lost 0 bases, and 4 bases had no gene match. CDR3 sequence: CASSLDPGGVGYTF. The CDR3 DNA follows: TGTGCCAGCAGCTTAGATCCAGGGGGCGTTGGCTACACCTTC.